This is a list of T cell receptor beta chains from one sample in a study of T-cell reconstitution after alpha-beta-depleted transplantation in children. Each CDR3 protein gets one entry after TCRdb re-called the PCR reads with MiXCR. The repertoire consists of 580,000 or so distinct CDR3 sequences, with more than 20% occurring once and the leading ten covering about 14%. This specimen consisted of PBMCs, mostly from graft donor cells, obtained 360 days after TCRalphabeta/CD19-depleted stem cell transplant. These receptors all stem from a boy under three years old who had a stem cell transplant for acute myeloid leukemia, so the T cells may come from the graft donor. Both conserved end residues are part of each CDR3. D genes are given only for firm matches. Rows may omit the clone size; those that give it use once, few, many or a size class.

d_call clone_size j_call v_call cdr3_nt cdr3_aa
- many TRBJ2-2 TRBV12-3/TRBV12-4 TGTGCCAGCAGTCTCAGCGAGAACACCGGGGAGCTGTTTTTT CASSLSENTGELFF
TRBD1 many TRBJ2-1 TRBV5-1 TGCGCCAGCAGCTTGAAAGGGGACAGGGCTCTATACAATGAGCAGTTCTTC CASSLKGDRALYNEQFF
- few TRBJ1-3 TRBV15 TGTGCCACCAGCAGAGATGGGGGCAGCCGAAACACCATATATTTT CATSRDGGSRNTIYF
- - TRBJ1-1 TRBV4-3 TGCGCCAGCAGCCAAGATCGGGGGGGTGGCACTGAAGCTTTCTTT CASSQDRGGGTEAFF
TRBD2 once TRBJ2-5 TRBV2 TGTGCCAGCAGTGCTGGGACTAGCGGGACGGAGACCCAGTACTTC CASSAGTSGTETQYF
- - TRBJ1-6 TRBV12-3/TRBV12-4 TGTGCCAGCACCAAGACAGGAATCCTTTCACCCCTCCACTTT CASTKTGILSPLHF
- few TRBJ1-1 TRBV6-2/TRBV6-3 TGTGCCAGCAGTTACTTCGGACGTCAGGGGGAAGCTTTCTTT CASSYFGRQGEAFF
TRBD1 once TRBJ2-1 TRBV28 TGTGCCAGCAGTTTACGGGACAGGGCACTCTCCCACAATGAGCAGTTCTTC CASSLRDRALSHNEQFF
- - TRBJ2-1 TRBV7-3 TGTGCCAGCAGCCCCAACGGGGGTAATGAGCAGTTCTTC CASSPNGGNEQFF
- - TRBJ1-3 TRBV5-1 TGCGCCAGCAGGGGACGGAGCTCTGGAAACACCATATATTTT CASRGRSSGNTIYF
- many TRBJ2-3 TRBV4-3 TGCGCCAGCAGCCAAGATATGGCGCGGCGAGATACGCAGTATTTT CASSQDMARRDTQYF
- many TRBJ2-6 TRBV18 TGTGCCAGCTCACCACTTACAGGAACCTCCTTCTCTGGGGCCAACGTCCTGACTTTC CASSPLTGTSFSGANVLTF
- - TRBJ2-7 TRBV6-1 TGTGCCAGCAGTGGGCGGTATGACTACGAGCAGTACTTC CASSGRYDYEQYF
- - TRBJ2-2 TRBV29-1 TGCAGCGTTGGAGGAGGGGTATCGGTGGGAAACACCGGGGAGCTGTTTTTT CSVGGGVSVGNTGELFF
- few TRBJ1-2 TRBV20-1 TGCAGTGCTATAGGGGGGGATATCGGCTACACCTTC CSAIGGDIGYTF
- - TRBJ2-1 TRBV12-3/TRBV12-4 TGTGCCAGCAGCCGGGATCTCACTTACAATGAGCAGTTCTTC CASSRDLTYNEQFF
- - TRBJ2-2 TRBV4-3 TGCGCCAGCAGCCAAGATTGGTTGATAGGGGAGCTGTTTTTT CASSQDWLIGELFF
TRBD2 many TRBJ2-1 TRBV3-1 TGTGCCAGCAGCAAGACTAGCGGGGGGGCGCACAATGAGCAGTTCTTC CASSKTSGGAHNEQFF
- - TRBJ1-4 TRBV5-1 TGCGCCAGCAGCTTGACCGTGGCAGCCGCGGATGAAAAACTGTTTTTT CASSLTVAAADEKLFF
- few TRBJ1-5 TRBV20-1 TGCAGTGCTAGAGAAGGCAGGAGCTATCAGCCCCAGCATTTT CSAREGRSYQPQHF
- - TRBJ1-3 TRBV15 TGTGCCACCAGCAGCGCCGTGGCTGGAAACACCATATATTTT CATSSAVAGNTIYF
- few TRBJ1-5 TRBV12-3/TRBV12-4 TGTGCCAGCAGAGACGGGAGCAATCAGCCCCAGCATTTT CASRDGSNQPQHF
TRBD1 many TRBJ2-3 TRBV2 TGTGCCAGCAGTGAATACGGGACAGGGGGCGAAGGCGATACGCAGTATTTT CASSEYGTGGEGDTQYF
- - TRBJ2-3 TRBV20-1 TGCAGTGCTTCCTCAACCCGGGACCACACAGATACGCAGTATTTT CSASSTRDHTDTQYF
- many TRBJ2-7 TRBV18 TGTGCCAGCTCACAGGAGGGGGTGAGCGAGCAGTACTTC CASSQEGVSEQYF
- few TRBJ2-3 TRBV9 TGTGCCAGCAGCGTCAGGGATTCCAACTCAGATACGCAGTATTTT CASSVRDSNSDTQYF
- few TRBJ2-1 TRBV5-8 TGTGCCAGCAGCTTGGTAGGGATCAATGAGCAGTTCTTC CASSLVGINEQFF